One and the same sample provided the 25 T cell receptor beta chains below, sequenced in a study of cytomegalovirus exposure and HLA in healthy donors. The protocol was immunoSEQ multiplex PCR, while the TCRdb copy is restricted to in-frame clones and leaves out a portion. The table includes tens of thousands of clones, roughly 95% detected once. The sample was PBMCs. These receptor sequences come from a woman younger than 35 in good health and CMV-seronegative.

V usage is TRBV19 and J usage is TRBJ2-1, with unresolved D. Trimming took 3 bases from V and 10 from J, leaving 7 bases between them. This CDR3 is built from 11 residues. Germline assignment: CDR1 LNHDA and CDR2 SQIVND (reference sequence). DNA of the CDR3: TGTGCCAGTAGTATCACTCCAGAGCAGTTCTTC. Amino acids: CASSITPEQFF. Drawing the rest from reference TRBV19 and TRBJ2-1, the complete variable domain is DGGITQSPKYLFRKEGQNVTLSCEQNLNHDAMYWYRQDPGQGLRLIYYSQIVNDFQKGDIAEGYSVSREKKESFPLTVTSAQKNPTAFYLCASSITPEQFFGPGTRLTVL.

V gene TRBV27 combines with J gene TRBJ2-5, with TRBD2 identical over 15 bases. Germline V gene sequence: CDR1 MNHEY, CDR2 SMNVEV (reference sequence). Trimming cost V 7 bases and J 7 bases; bases outside gene matches: 10. The CDR3 sequence is 16 residues long. DNA of the CDR3: TGTGCCAGCACCGCCGGGACTAGCGGGAGGTCTGGGACCCAGTACTTC. Amino acids: CASTAGTSGRSGTQYF.

This clone was counted once. This chain joins TRBV6-1 and TRBJ1-5; perhaps TRBD1 as D (5 bases). This CDR3 region has 15 residues. V shed 6 bases and J shed 2 bases, with 14 bases lying between them. Germline V CDR1 and CDR2: MNHNS, SASEGT. CDR3 in amino acids: CASSRGVEGNQPQHF. The CDR3 DNA follows: TGTGCCAGCAGCCGGGGGGTAGAGGGCAATCAGCCCCAGCATTTT.

The rearrangement joins TRBV14 to TRBJ1-2; 7 bases are shared with TRBD1. The J segment lost 8 bases and the V segment lost 4 bases, leaving 7 bases of the junction unmatched. Germline V gene sequence: CDR1 SGHDN, CDR2 FVKESK. This CDR3 has 13 amino acids. The CDR3 nucleotides are TGTGCCAGCAGCCTTTCAACAGGGGCGGGCTACACCTTC. Amino acid sequence: CASSLSTGAGYTF. The whole variable domain, remainder taken from reference TRBV14 and TRBJ1-2, is EAGVTQFPSHSVIEKGQTVTLRCDPISGHDNLYWYRRVMGKEIKFLLHFVKESKQDESGMPNNRFLAERTGGTYSTLKVQPAELEDSGVYFCASSLSTGAGYTFGSGTRLTVV.

The chain couples TRBV7-2 to TRBJ1-2, with TRBD1 matching over 9 bases. Germline V lookup: CDR1 SGHTA, CDR2 FQGNSA. The CDR3 covers 15 residues. Trimming took 0 bases from V and 4 from J; bases not matched to a gene: 3. The DNA for the CDR3 is TGTGCCAGCAGCTTAGCAGGGACAGGGCTCTATGGCTACACCTTC. It encodes CASSLAGTGLYGYTF.

V is TRBV5-1 and J is TRBJ1-1; TRBD1 aligns across 7 bases. V lost 4 bases, J lost 4 bases, and 7 bases stayed unmatched. Germline-derived CDR1 and CDR2 are SGHRS and YFSETQ. The CDR3 sequence is 14 residues long. The CDR3, as DNA: TGCGCCAGCAGCCTCCGACAGGGTGGCACTGAAGCTTTCTTT. This codes for CASSLRQGGTEAFF.

A note on this clone: This same CDR3 is encoded by further DNA sequences in the sample. The chain has TRBV5-1 and TRBJ2-5; 9 bases match TRBD1. CDR1 SGHRS and CDR2 YFSETQ come from the germline V gene. Trimming took 5 bases from V and 5 from J; bases not matched to a gene: 10. CDR3 length: 15 amino acids. This chain's CDR3 is CASSPDRGRLETQYF. The CDR3 bases are TGCGCCAGCAGTCCGGACAGGGGACGATTGGAGACCCAGTACTTC.

V is TRBV29-1 and J is TRBJ2-5; 8 nucleotides match TRBD1. J lost 1 base, V lost 7 bases, and 5 bases had no gene match. CDR3 length: 13 residues. CDR1 and CDR2 from the germline V gene are SQVTM and ANQGSEA. Written as DNA, the CDR3 is TGCAGCGCCCGGGACAGGTCCCAAGAGACCCAGTACTTC. Its protein is CSARDRSQETQYF.

The V call is TRBV10-3, the J call TRBJ2-7; D is undetermined. Germline lookup yields CDR1 ENHRY and CDR2 SYGVKD. The ends were cut back, 4 bases at V and 3 bases at J, with 7 bases in the middle. This CDR3 spans 12 amino acids. The CDR3 DNA reads TGTGCCATCAGTGGAGGCGACTACGAGCAGTACTTC. Protein: CAISGGDYEQYF.

The genes are TRBV5-1 and TRBJ2-7; possibly TRBD1 for D (6 bases). CDR1 and CDR2 (germline): SGHRS, YFSETQ. The CDR3 sequence is 14 residues long. Trimming left V 0 bases short and J 2 bases short, with 9 bases between. The CDR3 region has the DNA TGCGCCAGCAGCTTGGCCCAGGGGACCTACGAGCAGTACTTC. It codes for CASSLAQGTYEQYF. The full variable domain, rest sourced from reference TRBV5-1 and TRBJ2-7, is KAGVTQTPRYLIKTRGQQVTLSCSPISGHRSVSWYQQTPGQGLQFLFEYFSETQRNKGNFPGRFSGRQFSNSRSEMNVSTLELGDSALYLCASSLAQGTYEQYFGPGTRLTVT.

This sequence joins TRBV28 and TRBJ1-2; D gene ambiguous. The CDR3 runs 13 residues. Trimming took off 4 bases at V and 4 bases at J, with 10 bases between the two ends. Germline CDR1 is MDHEN and CDR2 is SYDVKM. The CDR3 loop reads CASSSRVAYGYTF. The CDR3 DNA sequence: TGTGCCAGCAGTTCCCGGGTGGCCTATGGCTACACCTTC.

The CDR3 nucleotides read TGTGCCAGCAGCGTAGGTGGCAGGGTGTTTCCGAACACTGAAGCTTTCTTT. This encodes CASSVGGRVFPNTEAFF. The V and J genes are TRBV9 and TRBJ1-1, with TRBD1 as a possible D gene (5 bases). CDR3 length equals 17 residues. Trimming cost V 0 bases and J 1 base, with 16 bases left between them. CDR1 and CDR2 (germline): SGDLS, YYNGEE.

The chain carries TRBV6-1 and TRBJ1-2; 7 bases agree with TRBD1. This CDR3 comprises 15 residues. The germline V gene encodes CDR1 MNHNS and CDR2 SASEGT. Unmatched junction bases numbered 9, after V lost 4 bases and J lost 4 bases. The CDR3 sequence: CASSGTSGQLYGYTF. The CDR3 nucleotides read TGTGCCAGCAGTGGAACTTCGGGACAGCTCTATGGCTACACCTTC.

The rearrangement uses TRBV29-1 and TRBJ2-1; D is possibly TRBD1 (6 bases). The V end was cut by 3 bases, the J end by 12 bases, with 18 bases between. This CDR3 is 13 amino acids long. The germline CDR1 and CDR2 sequences are SQVTM and ANQGSEA. The CDR3 DNA reads as TGCAGCGTTGATGTGGCAGGGGCCGCGGGGCAGTTCTTC. Translated, it gives CSVDVAGAAGQFF.

The V call is TRBV25-1, the J call TRBJ2-1; possibly TRBD1 for D (5 bases). The CDR3 is 15 residues long. The V gene lost 0 bases and the J gene lost 6 bases, with 12 bases spanning the gap. Germline V lookup: CDR1 MGHDK, CDR2 SYGVNS. CDR3 amino acids: CASSEYRAGSNEQFF. The CDR3 coding sequence is TGTGCCAGCAGTGAATATCGGGCAGGGTCCAATGAGCAGTTCTTC.

This clone is labeled medium-sized. The V gene is TRBV6-4, the J gene TRBJ2-3; TRBD2 matches at 7 bases. The CDR3 is 14 residues long. Germline values: CDR1 MRHNA, CDR2 SNTAGT. V lost 8 bases, J lost 5 bases, and 10 bases stayed unmatched. The chain's CDR3 is CASRGAGHGDTQYF. CDR3 nucleotides: TGTGCCAGCCGGGGAGCGGGGCACGGAGATACGCAGTATTTT.

This sequence joins TRBV18 and TRBJ2-3, with TRBD2 as a possible D gene (5 bases). The CDR3 is 17 amino acids. Germline V gene sequence: CDR1 KGHSH, CDR2 LQKENI. Between the trimmed V and J ends, which lost 2 bases and 1 base, there was a span of 16 bases. The CDR3 DNA sequence: TGTGCCAGCTCACCAGGGTTCGGGATCATCCGCACAGATACGCAGTATTTT. This codes for CASSPGFGIIRTDTQYF.

The chain is built from TRBV4-3 and TRBJ1-1; D ambiguous. This CDR3 region has 14 residues. The V end was cut by 1 base, the J end by 4 bases, with 10 bases between. The germline gives CDR1 LGHNA, CDR2 YSLEER. The CDR3 region is CASSQGLAVTEAFF. CDR3 in DNA: TGCGCCAGCAGCCAAGGTTTGGCGGTCACTGAAGCTTTCTTT.

The chain combines TRBV7-9 with TRBJ1-5, with D tentatively TRBD1 (5 bases). The ends were cut back, 5 bases at V and 7 bases at J, with 24 bases in the middle. This CDR3 has 17 amino acids. Germline V gives CDR1 SEHNR, CDR2 FQNEAQ (reference sequence). The CDR3 DNA follows: TGTGCCAGCAGCCCGTACCCTGTGGCCAGGGCGGAGCAGCCCCAGCATTTT. Encoded protein: CASSPYPVARAEQPQHF. Full variable domain (remainder filled in from reference TRBV7-9 and TRBJ1-5): DTGVSQNPRHKITKRGQNVTFRCDPISEHNRLYWYRQTLGQGPEFLTYFQNEAQLEKSRLLSDRFSAERPKGSFSTLEIQRTEQGDSAMYLCASSPYPVARAEQPQHFGDGTRLSIL.

V is TRBV5-1 and J is TRBJ2-7; D possibly corresponds to TRBD1 (5 bases). Trimming took 4 bases from V and 4 from J, leaving 15 bases between them. Germline CDR1 is SGHRS and CDR2 is YFSETQ. This CDR3 has 14 residues. The CDR3 nucleotides are TGCGCCAGCAGCGTGGCCCTGACAGTTTACGAGCAGTACTTC. This sequence encodes CASSVALTVYEQYF.

This clone was counted a few times. CDR3 sequence reads: CASSDGQNTGELFF. For the CDR3, the DNA is TGTGCCAGCAGTGACGGACAGAACACCGGGGAGCTGTTTTTT. The chain joins TRBV6-4 to TRBJ2-2; tentatively, D is TRBD1 (5 bases). CDR3 size: 14 residues. Deletions cut 2 bases from V and 1 base from J, with 5 bases between. The germline V gene encodes CDR1 MRHNA and CDR2 SNTAGT.

The chain employs TRBV29-1 and TRBJ2-1; D perhaps matches TRBD2 (5 bases). V lost 4 bases to trimming and J lost 10 bases, with 5 bases between them. Germline V gene sequence: CDR1 SQVTM, CDR2 ANQGSEA. The CDR3 spans 9 residues. The CDR3 is CSVGEEQFF. The CDR3 bases are TGCAGCGTTGGGGAGGAGCAGTTCTTC.

V and J are TRBV15 and TRBJ2-1; 14 bases align to TRBD2. CDR1 is LNHNV, CDR2 YYDKDF, per germline (reference sequence). The CDR3 runs 15 residues. Trimming removed 5 bases from V and 10 bases from J; junction bases left unmatched: 7. Here the CDR3 reads CATSGLAGGLREQFF. For the CDR3, the DNA is TGTGCCACCAGCGGACTAGCGGGGGGCCTCAGGGAGCAGTTCTTC.

This sequence joins TRBV2 and TRBJ1-4; 8 bases agree with TRBD1. V dropped 5 bases and J dropped 7; count of bases not matched to a gene: 6. Germline loops: CDR1 SNHLY, CDR2 FYNNEI. The CDR3 contains 14 residues. The CDR3 spells CASSPDRDLEKLFF. DNA of the CDR3: TGTGCCAGCAGTCCGGACAGGGATCTTGAAAAACTGTTTTTT.

A note on this clone: Sequence at one end of the junction differs from germline and may be a read error. The chain joins TRBV7-6 to TRBJ1-2; D ambiguous. The CDR3 length is 13 residues. Germline loops: CDR1 SGHVS, CDR2 FNYEAQ. The CDR3, as DNA: TGTGGCAGCAGCCTGGGCCGGAACTATGGCTACACCTTC. This encodes CGSSLGRNYGYTF.